Each of the 27 T cell receptor beta chains below was sequenced from the same sample in a study of CD8 T cells in Susac syndrome. An input of roughly 0.5 to 1 ug of RNA was subjected to reverse transcription using random hexamers. TCRdb re-analysed the immunoSEQ multiplex PCR reads in MiXCR, keeping a single row per CDR3 protein. The table lists about 300,000 distinct CDR3 sequences, over 75% of them singletons, with around 0.22% in the top ten. Specimen: CD8+ T cells from PBMCs. The origin of the receptors is a human donor with multiple sclerosis.

V gene TRBV19 combines with J gene TRBJ1-5; D remains unclear. The CDR3 runs 14 residues. Looked up from germline, CDR1 is LNHDA and CDR2 is SQIVND (reference sequence). V was pared by 1 base and J by 4 bases, with 8 bases between. Written as DNA, the CDR3 is TGTGCCAGTAGTATAGCGGCACCGAATCAGCCCCAGCATTTT. The encoded protein is CASSIAAPNQPQHF. Based on the CDR3 plus reference TRBV19 and TRBJ1-5, the full variable domain is DGGITQSPKYLFRKEGQNVTLSCEQNLNHDAMYWYRQDPGQGLRLIYYSQIVNDFQKGDIAEGYSVSREKKESFPLTVTSAQKNPTAFYLCASSIAAPNQPQHFGDGTRLSIL.

The J gene is TRBJ1-2, the V gene TRBV30; D remains ambiguous. There are 14 residues in the CDR3. Trimming cost V 0 bases and J 3 bases, with 11 bases left between them. Germline CDR1 is GTSNPN and CDR2 is SVGIG (reference sequence). The CDR3 region is CAWSVAGSYYGYTF. CDR3 coding DNA: TGTGCCTGGAGTGTGGCAGGTTCCTACTATGGCTACACCTTC. Combining the CDR3 with reference TRBV30 and TRBJ1-2 gives the whole variable domain SQTIHQWPATLVQPVGSPLSLECTVEGTSNPNLYWYRQAAGRGLQLLFYSVGIGQISSEVPQNLSASRPQDRQFILSSKKLLLSDSGFYLCAWSVAGSYYGYTFGSGTRLTVV.

The chain joins TRBV28 to TRBJ2-1; TRBD2 aligns across 9 bases. V lost 6 bases to trimming and J lost 7 bases; unmatched junction nucleotides: 13. This CDR3 region has 16 residues. Germline V gene sequence: CDR1 MDHEN, CDR2 SYDVKM. The CDR3 DNA sequence: TGTGCCAGCAGCCTCGGGGTAGCGGGAGTTCGAAATGAGCAGTTCTTC. This encodes CASSLGVAGVRNEQFF.

The chain is built from TRBV28 and TRBJ1-5; 8 bases are shared with TRBD1. Germline V lookup: CDR1 MDHEN, CDR2 SYDVKM. The CDR3 has 17 amino acids. V was pared by 2 bases and J by 9 bases, with 15 bases of the junction left unmatched. In DNA, the CDR3 is TGTGCCAGCAGTTTAGAAGACAGGGGAGGGCCCGTTCGGCCCCAGCATTTT. It codes for CASSLEDRGGPVRPQHF.

The gene calls are TRBV27 and TRBJ2-7, with a weak D call TRBD1 (6 bases). The CDR3 runs to 14 residues. Germline CDR1 MNHEY, CDR2 SMNVEV (reference sequence). V was trimmed by 3 bases and J by 4 bases, leaving 13 bases between them. CDR3 residues: CASSLGEGTYEQYF. CDR3 nucleotides: TGTGCCAGCAGTTTGGGGGAAGGGACATACGAGCAGTACTTC.

V and J are TRBV15 and TRBJ1-1; D is unclear. The CDR3 is 13 amino acids. Trimming shortened V by 3 bases and J by 5 bases, and 10 bases separated the two germline ends. Germline CDR1 LNHNV, CDR2 YYDKDF (reference sequence). The CDR3: CATSSLDRTEAFF. DNA of the CDR3: TGTGCCACCAGCAGCCTAGACCGGACTGAAGCTTTCTTT.

The rearrangement uses TRBV29-1 and TRBJ2-1; D is unclear. Trimming removed 4 bases from V and 10 bases from J, with 11 bases in between. Per germline, CDR1 SQVTM and CDR2 ANQGSEA. The CDR3 contains 11 residues. The CDR3, as DNA: TGCAGCGTTGGAACGTTTTGGGAGCAGTTCTTC. Translated: CSVGTFWEQFF.

The table lists this clonotype with a few counts. The chain employs TRBV5-6 and TRBJ1-2; D is possibly TRBD1 (5 bases). Per the germline V gene, CDR1 is SGHDT and CDR2 is YYEEEE. The V end lost 0 bases, the J end lost 4 bases, and 16 bases lay between the germline ends. The CDR3 runs to 16 residues. CDR3 nucleotides: TGTGCCAGCAGCTTGGCCGCATGGGGGGTGGGCTATGGCTACACCTTC. This encodes CASSLAAWGVGYGYTF.

The chain is built from TRBV6-2 or TRBV6-3 and TRBJ2-7, with D perhaps TRBD2 (7 bases). The V end lost 6 bases, the J end lost 3 bases, and 30 bases lay between the germline ends. Germline V gene data show CDR1 as MNHEY and CDR2 as SVGEGT. This CDR3 has 19 residues. CDR3 DNA sequence: TGTGCCAGCAGCACCCCGGGGGCCGTGGCGGGGGTAAATTTCTACGAGCAGTACTTC. Residues: CASSTPGAVAGVNFYEQYF.

The V and J genes are TRBV27 and TRBJ1-5; D gene unclear. Trimming stripped 8 bases from V and 2 bases from J, with 22 bases between. From germline, CDR1 is MNHEY and CDR2 SMNVEV (reference sequence). The CDR3 extends over 17 amino acids. CDR3 in amino acids: CASGSTRALGGNQPQHF. In nucleotides, the CDR3 is TGTGCCAGCGGCTCCACTCGGGCACTTGGGGGCAATCAGCCCCAGCATTTT.

The chain recombines TRBV6-5 with TRBJ2-1; D is perhaps TRBD2 (5 bases). CDR1 MNHEY and CDR2 SVGAGI come from the germline V gene. CDR3 length: 14 amino acids. Trimming shortened V by 5 bases and J by 4 bases, and 12 bases separated the two germline ends. This CDR3 is CASSRVEGYNEQFF. CDR3 in DNA: TGTGCCAGCAGTCGGGTAGAGGGTTACAATGAGCAGTTCTTC.

This chain uses TRBV6-1 with TRBJ2-7; D is uncertain. The CDR3 extends over 13 amino acids. The ends were cut back, 6 bases at V and 4 bases at J, with 13 bases in the middle. Germline CDR1 is MNHNS and CDR2 is SASEGT. As DNA, the CDR3 is TGTGCCAGCAGACCACCGGCCGAATACGAGCAGTACTTC. Translation: CASRPPAEYEQYF.

The CDR3: CASSLDPVTYEQYF. The CDR3 coding sequence is TGTGCCAGCAGCTTGGACCCGGTAACCTACGAGCAGTACTTC. The chain combines TRBV5-4 with TRBJ2-7; the D is unclear. Trimming stripped 0 bases from V and 2 bases from J, with 9 bases between. Germline-derived CDR1 and CDR2 are SGHNT and YYREEE (reference sequence). The CDR3 loop spans 14 amino acids. Using reference TRBV5-4 and TRBJ2-7 for the parts outside the CDR3, the full variable domain is ETGVTQSPTHLIKTRGQQVTLRCSSQSGHNTVSWYQQALGQGPQFIFQYYREEENGRGNFPPRFSGLQFPNYSSELNVNALELDDSALYLCASSLDPVTYEQYFGPGTRLTVT.

CDR3 DNA sequence: TGTGCCAGCAGCCCGCGGACTAGCCCCTACAATGAGCAGTTCTTC. Amino acid sequence: CASSPRTSPYNEQFF. This chain connects TRBV7-9 to TRBJ2-1, with 8 bases identical to TRBD2. J was trimmed by 2 bases and V by 5 bases; bases with no gene match: 5. Per germline, CDR1 SEHNR and CDR2 FQNEAQ (reference sequence). The CDR3 extends over 15 amino acids.

The chain couples TRBV3-1 to TRBJ2-7; perhaps TRBD2 as D (6 bases). The ends were cut back, 3 bases at V and 2 bases at J, with 14 bases in the middle. Germline assignment: CDR1 LGHDT and CDR2 YNNKEL (reference sequence). This CDR3 contains 15 residues. The CDR3 DNA sequence: TGTGCCAGCAGCCATCCCCAGACTAGTACCTACGAGCAGTACTTC. Protein product: CASSHPQTSTYEQYF.

This chain links TRBV28 with TRBJ1-4; TRBD1 agrees at 9 bases. CDR3 length: 16 residues. Germline V gene sequence: CDR1 MDHEN, CDR2 SYDVKM. The V gene end was trimmed by 3 bases and the J gene end by 6 bases; junction bases not matched to a gene: 8. In nucleotides, the CDR3 is TGTGCCAGCAGTTTTCCCCGGGACAGGGCCTATGAAAAACTGTTTTTT. The encoded protein is CASSFPRDRAYEKLFF.

The CDR3 region has the DNA TGCAGTGCTAGCGGGAGTTTGACCTACGAGCAGTACTTC. Residues: CSASGSLTYEQYF. The rearrangement uses TRBV20-1 and TRBJ2-7, with D maybe TRBD2 (6 bases). The CDR3 is 13 residues long. Trimming took 3 bases from V and 2 from J, leaving 11 bases between them. Looked up from germline, CDR1 is DFQATT and CDR2 is SNEGSKA (reference sequence).

This clonotype showed up just a few times. V usage is TRBV28 and J usage is TRBJ2-7, with a possible D match to TRBD1 (6 bases). Germline lookup yields CDR1 MDHEN and CDR2 SYDVKM. V lost 11 bases and J lost 3, with 17 bases in between. The CDR3 is 13 amino acids. The CDR3 region has the DNA TGTGCCTCCGGCTGGGGGCAGGGCTACGAGCAGTACTTC. It codes for CASGWGQGYEQYF.

The J gene is TRBJ2-5, the V gene TRBV20-1, with no clear D. Trimming removed 3 bases at V and 0 bases at J, with 8 bases between. The CDR3 is 13 amino acids. The germline V gene has CDR1 DFQATT and CDR2 SNEGSKA (reference sequence). The CDR3: CSASPADQETQYF. CDR3 in DNA: TGCAGTGCTAGTCCAGCAGACCAAGAGACCCAGTACTTC.

The V call is TRBV23-1, the J call TRBJ1-2; 9 nucleotides agree with TRBD1. TRBV23-1 is recorded as an ORF, its role being uncertain. The ends lost 0 bases at V and 7 bases at J; junction bases unmatched: 12. The CDR3 covers 17 residues. CDR3 residues: CASSQSRAGQGCSGYTF. CDR3 bases: TGCGCCAGCAGTCAATCGAGGGCGGGACAGGGATGTAGTGGCTACACCTTC.

The chain joins TRBV30 to TRBJ2-3; no definite D call. Trimming took 4 bases from V and 2 from J, leaving 7 bases between them. Germline CDR1 GTSNPN, CDR2 SVGIG (reference sequence). The CDR3 has 12 amino acids. DNA of the CDR3: TGTGCCTGGAACCTGATCACAGATACGCAGTATTTT. It is translated as CAWNLITDTQYF. Filled out from reference TRBV30 and TRBJ2-3, the complete variable domain reads SQTIHQWPATLVQPVGSPLSLECTVEGTSNPNLYWYRQAAGRGLQLLFYSVGIGQISSEVPQNLSASRPQDRQFILSSKKLLLSDSGFYLCAWNLITDTQYFGPGTRLTVL.

The chain has TRBV11-2 and TRBJ2-1, with a tentative D call TRBD2 (5 bases). Trimming removed 0 bases at V and 0 bases at J, with 12 bases between. This CDR3 is built from 17 residues. CDR1 and CDR2 (germline): SGHAT, FQNNGV. The CDR3 protein is CASSLEGGFSSYNEQFF. The CDR3 DNA reads TGTGCCAGCAGCTTAGAGGGCGGGTTCAGCTCCTACAATGAGCAGTTCTTC.

This clonotype showed up just once. This sequence joins TRBV9 and TRBJ1-1; D not certain. Looked up from germline, CDR1 is SGDLS and CDR2 is YYNGEE. The CDR3 loop spans 13 amino acids. V lost 3 bases and J 6 bases, leaving 12 bases between the germline ends. CDR3 DNA sequence: TGTGCCAGCAGCGGTACCTCCCTCCCTGAAGCTTTCTTT. It codes for CASSGTSLPEAFF.

The rearrangement joins TRBV29-1 to TRBJ2-5; 7 bases match TRBD2. CDR1 SQVTM and CDR2 ANQGSEA come from the germline V gene. The trim removed 0 bases at V and 9 bases at J, leaving 10 bases unmatched. This CDR3 has 14 residues. DNA for the CDR3: TGCAGCGTTGAAGATAGGAGTCCTGGGGGGGCCCAGTACTTC. Its protein product is CSVEDRSPGGAQYF.

V gene TRBV19 combines with J gene TRBJ2-1; 13 bases fit TRBD2. Germline V lookup: CDR1 LNHDA, CDR2 SQIVND (reference sequence). The CDR3 has 17 residues. Losses at the gene ends were 3 bases for V and 4 bases for J; bases not matched to a gene: 6. The CDR3 DNA sequence: TGTGCCAGTAGTATCTCCGGGACTAGCGGGATATACAATGAGCAGTTCTTC. Encoded protein: CASSISGTSGIYNEQFF.

The count of this clonotype is one. The CDR3 here is CASSQEEYSLNTEAFF. In DNA form, the CDR3 reads TGCGCCAGCAGCCAAGAGGAGTACAGCTTGAACACTGAAGCTTTCTTT. This chain connects TRBV4-3 to TRBJ1-1; D remains ambiguous. Germline V gives CDR1 LGHNA, CDR2 YSLEER. The germline V and J ends were trimmed by 0 bases and 0 bases, with 11 bases remaining between them. The CDR3 sequence is 16 residues long.

This clonotype is a singleton in its sample. The V call is TRBV11-2, the J call TRBJ1-1, with 8 bases that match TRBD1. In germline, CDR1 is SGHAT, CDR2 FQNNGV. After removal of 4 bases from V and 4 bases from J, the junction contained 11 bases not matched to a gene. The CDR3 runs to 16 residues. Here the CDR3 DNA reads TGTGCCAGCAGCTCGAGGACAGGGATCAAAAGCACTGAAGCTTTCTTT. Its protein product is CASSSRTGIKSTEAFF.